One sample yielded the 7 T cell receptor beta chains listed below, sequenced in a study of T cell repertoires in cytomegalovirus infection. One entry per CDR3 protein, called by TCRdb with MiXCR from the reads. The table includes fewer than 250,000 distinct CDR3 sequences, approximately 22% detected once. The sample consisted of CD8+ T cells from PBMCs. The source is a human donor in good health (CMV status not recorded). Some clones in this sample may be carry-over from other donors' samples.

This clonotype has ten or more counts. This sequence joins TRBV28 and TRBJ2-1; D is unclear. Trimming cost V 3 bases and J 4 bases, with 7 bases left between them. The CDR3 consists of 13 residues. CDR1 and CDR2 (germline): MDHEN, SYDVKM. The DNA of the CDR3 is TGTGCCAGCAGTTTGCAAGTTTACAATGAGCAGTTCTTC. Protein sequence: CASSLQVYNEQFF.

The table lists this clonotype with many counts. CDR3 DNA: TGTGCCAGCAGTAGGGACTTGTTTGGAGAGACCCAGTACTTC. It yields the protein CASSRDLFGETQYF. The V call is TRBV28, the J call TRBJ2-5; TRBD2 might be the D (6 bases). V lost 5 bases and J lost 4, with 14 bases in between. Germline V gene lookup returns CDR1 MDHEN and CDR2 SYDVKM. CDR3 length: 14 amino acids. Full variable domain (remainder filled in from reference TRBV28 and TRBJ2-5): DVKVTQSSRYLVKRTGEKVFLECVQDMDHENMFWYRQDPGLGLRLIYFSYDVKMKEKGDIPEGYSVSREKKERFSLILESASTNQTSMYLCASSRDLFGETQYFGPGTRLLVL.

This clonotype occurred a few times. The V gene is TRBV20-1, the J gene TRBJ2-7; D is perhaps TRBD1 (6 bases). The CDR3 has 13 amino acids. Per the germline V gene, CDR1 is DFQATT and CDR2 is SNEGSKA (reference sequence). Trimming shortened V by 5 bases and J by 1 base, and 12 bases separated the two germline ends. CDR3 region: CSARRGMSYEQYF. The CDR3 coding sequence is TGCAGTGCTCGAAGGGGGATGTCCTACGAGCAGTACTTC.

This clonotype has only a few counts. The chain couples TRBV20-1 to TRBJ1-4; possible D gene TRBD1, 6 bases. Trimming stripped 0 bases from V and 0 bases from J, with 11 bases between. The CDR3 covers 16 residues. Germline CDR1 DFQATT, CDR2 SNEGSKA (reference sequence). CDR3 amino acids: CSARDWQGTTNEKLFF. In DNA, the CDR3 is TGCAGTGCTAGAGACTGGCAGGGGACAACTAATGAAAAACTGTTTTTT.

The sample holds a few counts of this clonotype. The chain recombines TRBV7-4 with TRBJ1-4; D gene uncertain. This CDR3 is built from 12 residues. The germline CDR1 and CDR2 sequences are SGHVT and SQSDAQ. The ends were cut back, 2 bases at V and 8 bases at J, with 6 bases in the middle. The CDR3 spells CASSLWVEKLFF. In nucleotides, the CDR3 is TGTGCCAGCAGCTTATGGGTGGAAAAACTGTTTTTT. Using reference TRBV7-4 and TRBJ1-4 for the parts outside the CDR3, the full variable domain is GAGVSQSPRYKVAKRGRDVALRCDSISGHVTLYWYRQTLGQGSEVLTYSQSDAQRDKSGRPSGRFSAERPERSVSTLKIQRTEQGDSAVYLCASSLWVEKLFFGSGTQLSVL.

This clonotype has a handful of counts. CDR3 loop: CASSYSDRGRADTQYF. DNA of the CDR3: TGTGCCAGCAGTTACTCGGACAGGGGGCGCGCAGATACGCAGTATTTT. V and J are TRBV6-6 and TRBJ2-3, with 11 bases that match TRBD1. This CDR3 is 16 amino acids long. V dropped 0 bases and J dropped 4; count of bases not matched to a gene: 3. CDR1 and CDR2 (germline): MNHNY, SVGAGI (reference sequence).

V and J are TRBV6-2 or TRBV6-3 and TRBJ1-1; D call uncertain. Germline V gene lookup returns CDR1 MNHEY and CDR2 SVGEGT. V was clipped by 2 bases and J by 5 bases, with 6 bases between them. The CDR3 consists of 12 residues. CDR3 sequence: CASSYVGTEAFF. The CDR3, as DNA: TGTGCCAGCAGTTACGTGGGGACTGAAGCTTTCTTT.